This is a list of T cell receptor beta chains from one sample in a study of human T cells and chemical hapten exposure. TCRdb re-derived calls from the RACE reads in MiXCR, one entry per CDR3 protein. The sample contains under 100,000 distinct CDR3 sequences, roughly 10% of which appear only once. The sequences come from whole blood, collected in connection with sensitization to the hapten diphenylcyclopropenone (DPC). These TCRs come from a woman in her 30s with alopecia areata. Some clones in this sample may be carry-over from other donors' samples. The CDR3 runs from the conserved cysteine through the conserved F or W. The D gene is left open where the match is weak. Size is stated for part of the rows, as once, few or many counts, or as a class when the clone is expanded.

D gene	V gene	clone size	J gene	CDR3 DNA	CDR3 protein
-	TRBV3-1	-	TRBJ2-1	TGTGCCAGCAGCCAAGGGACCCGCTACAATGAGCAGTTCTTC	CASSQGTRYNEQFF
TRBD2	TRBV11-2	-	TRBJ2-3	TGTGCCAGCAGTTTTCTAGCGGGCCCTATTACCCGCACAGATACGCAGTATTTT	CASSFLAGPITRTDTQYF
TRBD2	TRBV7-3	many	TRBJ2-3	TGTGCCAGCAGCCCGCCTGGACTAGCGGGGGGGCCGGGCACAGATACGCAGTATTTT	CASSPPGLAGGPGTDTQYF
TRBD2	TRBV5-1	many	TRBJ2-1	TGCGCCAGCAGCCCTGGACTAGCGGGAGGTTCCTACAATGAGCAGTTCTTC	CASSPGLAGGSYNEQFF
TRBD1	TRBV29-1	many	TRBJ1-1	TGCAGCGTCTTGTGGCCTCCGGGACAGGTGATCGCTGAAGCTTTCTTT	CSVLWPPGQVIAEAFF
TRBD1	TRBV14	many	TRBJ1-1	TGTGCCAGCAGCTTACGGACAGGTATGAACACTGAAGCTTTCTTT	CASSLRTGMNTEAFF
-	TRBV3-1	few	TRBJ1-6	TGTGCCAGCAGCCAAGGGGGGGGCAGTTCACCCCTCCACTTT	CASSQGGGSSPLHF
TRBD2	TRBV29-1	few	TRBJ2-7	TGCAGCGCTAGGACTAGCGAAGTGGAGCAGTACTTC	CSARTSEVEQYF
-	TRBV7-6	-	TRBJ2-1	TGTGCCAGCAGCTTAGTGGAGCGGGCGGGTGAGCAGTTCTTC	CASSLVERAGEQFF
-	TRBV19	many	TRBJ1-5	TGTGCCAGCCATGAGGGAATCGATCAGCCCCAGCATTTT	CASHEGIDQPQHF
-	TRBV2	many	TRBJ2-7	TGTGCCAGCAGTATCAATGCATACGAGCAGTACTTC	CASSINAYEQYF
-	TRBV6-6	many	TRBJ2-7	TGTGCCAGCAGGGCCGGGCGGGGCATACACTCCTACGAGCAGTACTTC	CASRAGRGIHSYEQYF
-	TRBV6-5	few	TRBJ1-2	TGTGCCAGCAGTCCAAGCAGGCCGGGGAACTATGGCTACACCTTC	CASSPSRPGNYGYTF
-	TRBV9	many	TRBJ2-6	TGTGCCAGCAGCGTGCAGGGTTCTGGGGCCAACGTCCTGACTTTC	CASSVQGSGANVLTF
-	TRBV9	few	TRBJ1-1	TGTGCCAGCAGCGTTGGCACCAACACTGAAGCTTTCTTT	CASSVGTNTEAFF
-	TRBV19	-	TRBJ1-1	TGTGCCAGTACCCGGAGCCCCACTGAAGCTTTCTTT	CASTRSPTEAFF
-	TRBV10-3	few	TRBJ1-1	TGTGCCATCAGTGATGGGGCAGGGTACACTGAAGCTTTCTTT	CAISDGAGYTEAFF
-	TRBV7-2	-	TRBJ1-5	TGTGCCAGCAGCTTAACGTTAATGGGAATGGGCAATCAGCCCCAGCATTTT	CASSLTLMGMGNQPQHF
TRBD2	TRBV10-3	many	TRBJ2-7	TGTGCCATCAGTGACGGACTAGCGGGAGTCTACGAGCAGTACTTC	CAISDGLAGVYEQYF
-	TRBV11-3	few	TRBJ2-3	TGTGCCAGCAGCCGAGGGACATCGGAGAGCACAGATACGCAGTATTTT	CASSRGTSESTDTQYF
-	TRBV7-3	-	TRBJ1-3	TGTGCCAGCAGCGCGACCGGGACCCCCGGAAACACCATATATTTT	CASSATGTPGNTIYF
-	TRBV20-1	many	TRBJ1-2	TGCAGTGCTAGCGCCCCCATGGGGGCTAACTATGGCTACACCTTC	CSASAPMGANYGYTF
TRBD2	TRBV4-2	many	TRBJ2-7	TGTGCCAGCAGCCACGGGACTAGCGGGATCTACGAGCAGTACTTC	CASSHGTSGIYEQYF
TRBD2	TRBV20-1	many	TRBJ2-1	TGCAGTGCTAGAGGGCTGCGGGAGGGCCGAGACAATGAGCAGTTCTTC	CSARGLREGRDNEQFF
TRBD1	TRBV19	many	TRBJ2-7	TGTGCCAGTAGTATAGGGACAGGGGGCTACGAGCAGTACTTC	CASSIGTGGYEQYF
-	TRBV2	few	TRBJ1-5	TGTGCCAGCAGTGAGACGGGGACTCAGCCCCAGCATTTT	CASSETGTQPQHF
-	TRBV7-7	few	TRBJ2-5	TGTGCCAGCAGCTCGATACAGGGACAAGAGACCCAGTACTTC	CASSSIQGQETQYF
-	TRBV4-1	many	TRBJ2-1	TGCGCCAGCAGCCAAGACTCGGCAGAGCAGTTCTTC	CASSQDSAEQFF
-	TRBV6-5	many	TRBJ1-1	TGTGCCAGCAGTTACTTAAGAGACACTGAAGCTTTCTTT	CASSYLRDTEAFF